The 14 T cell receptor beta chains in this list originate from one sample, sequenced in a study of blood T cell repertoires in COVID-19. Using immunoSEQ multiplex PCR, the repertoire was profiled, and TCRdb retains in-frame clones only, with some absent. The profile shows under 95,000 clones, over 65% of them singletons. Sequencing input: peripheral blood. The source is a human donor in a cohort sampled during active COVID-19.

The chain joins TRBV5-5 to TRBJ1-5, with no clear D. The length of the CDR3 is 17 residues. V was pared by 2 bases and J by 5 bases, with 20 bases between. Germline V lookup: CDR1 SGHKS, CDR2 YYEKEE (reference sequence). CDR3 protein: CASSLFGSAVGDQPQHF. CDR3 coding DNA: TGTGCCAGCAGCTTATTTGGTTCGGCCGTTGGAGATCAGCCCCAGCATTTT.

V is TRBV7-9 and J is TRBJ2-1; weak D call: TRBD1 (7 bases). This CDR3 comprises 15 residues. The V gene's germline CDR1 is SEHNR and CDR2 FQNEAQ (reference sequence). V shed 7 bases and J shed 5 bases, with 18 bases lying between them. The CDR3 sequence: CASNPGAGGNNEQFF. In DNA, the CDR3 is TGTGCCAGCAATCCGGGGGCAGGGGGAAACAATGAGCAGTTCTTC.

The rearrangement links TRBV18 to TRBJ2-1; D might be TRBD2 (6 bases). Germline V gene lookup returns CDR1 KGHSH and CDR2 LQKENI. The CDR3 loop spans 15 amino acids. Trimming left V 2 bases short and J 7 bases short, with 15 bases between. CDR3 sequence reads: CASSPGGGRRNEQFF. As DNA, the CDR3 is TGTGCCAGCTCACCAGGTGGGGGGAGACGGAATGAGCAGTTCTTC.

This chain uses TRBV7-3 with TRBJ2-7, with no clear D. V lost 1 base and J lost 1, with 11 bases in between. The CDR3 runs 15 residues. Per germline, CDR1 SGHTA and CDR2 FQGTGA. Here the CDR3 reads CASSLRPSLSYEQYF. The DNA of the CDR3 is TGTGCCAGCAGCTTAAGGCCCTCGTTGTCCTACGAGCAGTACTTC.

The V and J genes are TRBV10-1 and TRBJ2-7, with D possibly TRBD1 on 6 matching bases. V lost 6 bases, J lost 3 bases, and 15 bases lay in between. CDR3 length equals 14 residues. The germline V gene encodes CDR1 WNHNN and CDR2 SYGVQD (reference sequence). The CDR3 DNA reads TGCGCCAGCAGGACAGGTATCAATAACTACGAGCAGTACTTC. Translating it yields CASRTGINNYEQYF.

V gene TRBV23-1 combines with J gene TRBJ2-6; no firm D call. TRBV23-1 is treated as an ORF (open reading frame) with a function not yet certain. Trimming pared 4 bases from V and 0 bases from J, leaving 10 bases between. This CDR3 comprises 16 residues. CDR3 bases: TGCGCCAGCAGTCTGTTTCGGTACTCTGGGGCCAACGTCCTGACTTTC. Translation gives CASSLFRYSGANVLTF.

This chain uses TRBV7-2 with TRBJ1-6; no definite D call. The CDR3 covers 12 residues. Germline V CDR1 and CDR2: SGHTA, FQGNSA. V was pared by 3 bases and J by 8 bases, with 5 bases between. CDR3 sequence reads: CASSFSDSPLHF. CDR3 bases: TGTGCCAGCAGCTTTTCAGATTCACCCCTCCACTTT.

V usage is TRBV18 and J usage is TRBJ2-3, with D perhaps TRBD2 (5 bases). Germline V gives CDR1 KGHSH, CDR2 LQKENI. The CDR3 totals 16 residues. The ends were cut back, 4 bases at V and 3 bases at J, with 17 bases in the middle. DNA for the CDR3: TGTGCCAGCTCACTCGGACCAGGCGGGTCTACAGATACGCAGTATTTT. This sequence encodes CASSLGPGGSTDTQYF.

This chain uses TRBV5-6 with TRBJ2-5, with D possibly being TRBD2 (5 bases). The germline V gene encodes CDR1 SGHDT and CDR2 YYEEEE. CDR3 length: 16 residues. V lost 1 base, J lost 5 bases, and 18 bases lay in between. CDR3 region: CASSLLALAVSETQYF. The CDR3, as DNA: TGTGCCAGCAGCTTGCTGGCTCTAGCAGTCTCGGAGACCCAGTACTTC.

The CDR3 region is CASSPTTNEQFF. CDR3 sequence (DNA): TGTGCCAGCAGTCCCACTACCAATGAGCAGTTCTTC. The chain carries TRBV6-5 and TRBJ2-1; D is unclear. V lost 5 bases and J lost 6, with 8 bases in between. Germline CDR1 and CDR2: MNHEY and SVGAGI. The CDR3 is 12 residues long.

The genes are TRBV9 and TRBJ1-1, with 7 bases fitting TRBD1. The V gene's germline CDR1 is SGDLS and CDR2 YYNGEE. The CDR3 loop spans 14 amino acids. V lost 0 bases and J lost 4; bases outside the gene matches: 3. This CDR3 reads CASSVGQGSTEAFF. For the CDR3, the DNA is TGTGCCAGCAGCGTAGGACAGGGAAGCACTGAAGCTTTCTTT.

The chain employs TRBV29-1 and TRBJ2-1; D remains ambiguous. The CDR3 is 14 amino acids. Germline assignment: CDR1 SQVTM and CDR2 ANQGSEA. V lost 4 bases and J lost 5, with 15 bases in between. CDR3 residues: CSVVRPSSDNEQFF. In DNA, the CDR3 is TGCAGCGTTGTCCGTCCGAGTTCCGACAATGAGCAGTTCTTC.

The chain combines TRBV29-1 with TRBJ1-1; the D gene is possibly TRBD1 (6 bases). Trimming removed 3 bases from V and 1 base from J, with 15 bases in between. This CDR3 is 15 amino acids long. CDR1 and CDR2 from the germline V gene are SQVTM and ANQGSEA. CDR3 bases: TGCAGCGTTGAGGGGGCGTCGAATCAGAACACTGAAGCTTTCTTT. Translating gives CSVEGASNQNTEAFF. The variable domain in full, with the rest retrieved from reference TRBV29-1 and TRBJ1-1, is SAVISQKPSRDICQRGTSLTIQCQVDSQVTMMFWYRQQPGQSLTLIATANQGSEATYESGFVIDKFPISRPNLTFSTLTVSNMSPEDSSIYLCSVEGASNQNTEAFFGQGTRLTVV.

J is TRBJ2-7 and V is TRBV11-3, with 11 positions matching TRBD2. Looked up from germline, CDR1 is SGHNT and CDR2 is YENEEA. J lost 1 base, V lost 3 bases, and 2 bases had no gene match. There are 15 residues in the CDR3. Here the CDR3 DNA reads TGTGCCAGCAGCTTGACTAGCGGGACATCCTACGAGCAGTACTTC. It encodes CASSLTSGTSYEQYF.